These T cell receptor beta chains were read from a single sample in a study of Ad26.COV2.S vaccination and SARS-CoV-2 variants. The data were produced by immunoSEQ multiplex PCR, yet TCRdb's version contains in-frame clones alone and is incomplete. The sample consists of about 350,000 clones, 80% to 90% of them appearing once. Sequencing used peripheral blood, obtained in a trial of Ad26.COV2.S vaccine versus placebo. The receptors come from a person between 18 and 60 years old who received the Ad26.COV2.S COVID-19 vaccine or a placebo. Both conserved end residues are part of each CDR3. The order of the fields is clone size, V gene, D gene, J gene, CDR3 protein, CDR3 DNA. A D gene is named only where the DNA matches it firmly. Clone size, where shown, is once, few, many, or a class for clones that have expanded.

.,TRBV27,TRBD2,TRBJ2-7,CASSPSGSYHEQYF,TGTGCCAGCAGTCCCAGCGGGAGCTACCACGAGCAGTACTTC
.,TRBV28,.,TRBJ2-7,CASSPLGRNLKTYEQYF,TGTGCCAGCAGCCCGCTCGGCAGGAACCTAAAAACCTACGAGCAGTACTTC
.,TRBV9,.,TRBJ2-1,CASSVAVDSYNEQFF,TGTGCCAGCAGCGTAGCTGTCGACTCCTACAATGAGCAGTTCTTC
.,TRBV3-1/TRBV3-2,TRBD2,TRBJ2-5,CASSQDRTSGGASETQYF,TGTGCCAGCAGCCAAGACAGGACTAGCGGGGGGGCCTCGGAGACCCAGTACTTC
.,TRBV9,.,TRBJ2-7,CASSEGRNEQYF,TGTGCCAGCAGCGAGGGACGAAACGAGCAGTACTTC
once,TRBV9,.,TRBJ1-3,CASSVGAGSSSGNTIYF,TGTGCCAGCAGCGTAGGGGCAGGGTCCTCCTCTGGAAACACCATATATTTT
.,TRBV11-2,TRBD1,TRBJ1-6,CASRLRGFGRGFSPLHF,TGTGCCAGCCGTCTTAGGGGGTTTGGCAGGGGGTTTTCACCCCTCCACTTT
.,TRBV7-2,.,TRBJ1-2,CASSPRRQTPGLYTF,TGTGCCAGCAGCCCTCGCCGGCAAACACCAGGACTCTACACCTTC
.,TRBV7-9,TRBD2,TRBJ2-3,CASSRDLAGLTDTQYF,TGTGCCAGCAGCCGCGACTTAGCGGGGCTCACAGATACGCAGTATTTT
.,TRBV29-1,TRBD1,TRBJ2-7,CSVGGQGPYEQYF,TGCAGCGTGGGAGGACAGGGGCCCTACGAGCAGTACTTC
.,TRBV11-1,TRBD1,TRBJ2-2,CASSQTGDPFGELFF,TGTGCCAGCAGCCAAACAGGGGACCCTTTCGGGGAGCTGTTTTTT
.,TRBV7-2,.,TRBJ1-5,CASSLEGQPQHF,TGTGCCAGCAGCTTAGAGGGTCAGCCCCAGCATTTT
.,TRBV24-1,.,TRBJ1-2,CATSESGQLYGYTF,TGTGCCACCAGTGAGTCTGGACAGCTCTATGGCTACACCTTC
.,TRBV3-1/TRBV3-2,.,TRBJ1-1,CASSKGGGTEAFF,TGTGCCAGCAGCAAAGGGGGAGGTACTGAAGCTTTCTTT
once,TRBV28,.,TRBJ2-5,CASRGMGGETQYF,TGTGCCAGCAGGGGCATGGGAGGAGAGACCCAGTACTTC
.,TRBV10-3,TRBD1,TRBJ1-1,CAISAQGEGNTEAFF,TGTGCCATCAGTGCCCAGGGGGAAGGGAACACTGAAGCTTTCTTT
.,TRBV4-3,.,TRBJ2-7,CASSQEGTGAYEQYF,TGCGCCAGCAGCCAAGAAGGGACTGGGGCTTACGAGCAGTACTTC
.,TRBV7-3,.,TRBJ2-3,CASSLLGEARGDTQYF,TGTGCCAGCAGCTTACTGGGGGAGGCCCGTGGAGATACGCAGTATTTT
.,TRBV24-1,.,TRBJ2-5,CATSDGGPGETQYF,TGTGCCACCAGTGATGGGGGCCCCGGAGAGACCCAGTACTTC
.,TRBV2,TRBD1,TRBJ2-7,CASSRDRGYEQYF,TGTGCCAGCAGTAGAGACAGGGGATACGAGCAGTACTTC
.,TRBV5-6,.,TRBJ2-7,CASSLRQGSHEQYF,TGTGCCAGCAGCTTGAGGCAGGGATCCCACGAGCAGTACTTC
.,TRBV27,.,TRBJ1-5,CASSLRAGPEGNQPQHF,TGTGCCAGCAGTTTACGCGCGGGCCCTGAGGGCAATCAGCCCCAGCATTTT
.,TRBV10-3,TRBD1,TRBJ1-2,CAISPGQGAGGYTF,TGTGCCATCAGCCCGGGACAGGGTGCTGGCGGCTACACCTTC
.,TRBV5-6,.,TRBJ2-5,CASSLRTGETQYF,TGTGCCAGCAGCCTGCGGACTGGAGAGACCCAGTACTTC
.,TRBV9,.,TRBJ2-1,CASSVGGLDEQFF,TGTGCCAGCAGCGTAGGGGGACTGGATGAGCAGTTCTTC